One sample yielded the 30 T cell receptor beta chains listed below, sequenced in a study of blood T cell repertoires in COVID-19. Profiled with immunoSEQ multiplex PCR; TCRdb holds only in-frame clones, not every one. The table records around 340,000 clones, 80% to 90% of them present only once. Sample: peripheral blood. The receptors come from a man aged 30 to 45 with active or convalescent COVID-19.

J is TRBJ2-2 and V is TRBV19; 10 nucleotides agree with TRBD2. The length of the CDR3 is 17 residues. J was trimmed by 6 bases and V by 5 bases; bases with no gene match: 12. From germline, CDR1 is LNHDA and CDR2 SQIVND (reference sequence). This CDR3 reads CASSPALSGGASGELFF. The CDR3 region has the DNA TGTGCCAGTAGTCCCGCCTTGAGCGGGGGGGCCTCCGGGGAGCTGTTTTTT.

This clone was observed a single time. The J gene is TRBJ1-1, the V gene TRBV4-1; D is perhaps TRBD1 (6 bases). The ends were cut back, 0 bases at V and 11 bases at J, with 10 bases in the middle. Germline V gene data show CDR1 as MGHRA and CDR2 as YSYEKL. CDR3 length: 12 amino acids. In DNA form, the CDR3 reads TGCGCCAGCAGCCAAGAAAGCAGGGGTGCTTTCTTT. Translation: CASSQESRGAFF.

This clone has more than one count but fewer than ten. V is TRBV6-2 or TRBV6-3 and J is TRBJ2-7, with D perhaps matching TRBD1 (6 bases). Trimming stripped 6 bases from V and 5 bases from J, with 26 bases between. From germline, CDR1 is MNHEY and CDR2 SVGEGT. The CDR3 has 17 amino acids. CDR3 DNA: TGTGCCAGCAGCTCTCTAGGCAGGGGAGAGGAAACTGACGAGCAGTACTTC. Its translation: CASSSLGRGEETDEQYF.

The chain couples TRBV6-5 to TRBJ2-7, with TRBD1 matching over 7 bases. Germline V gene data show CDR1 as MNHEY and CDR2 as SVGAGI. Losses at the gene ends were 4 bases for V and 5 bases for J; bases not matched to a gene: 2. The CDR3 contains 12 residues. The CDR3 reads CASSFGQDEQYF. CDR3 coding DNA: TGTGCCAGCAGTTTCGGACAGGACGAGCAGTACTTC.

This chain uses TRBV12-3 or TRBV12-4 with TRBJ1-2; tentatively, D is TRBD1 (5 bases). The CDR3 consists of 12 residues. V gave up 1 base and J gave up 6 bases, with 6 bases separating them. The CDR3 loop reads CASSLVGDGYTF. The DNA for the CDR3 is TGTGCCAGCAGTTTAGTAGGGGATGGCTACACCTTC.

The chain recombines TRBV29-1 with TRBJ1-1; 7 nucleotides align to TRBD1. The germline CDR1 and CDR2 sequences are SQVTM and ANQGSEA. This CDR3 spans 12 amino acids. V shed 4 bases and J 8 bases; nucleotides not matched to a gene: 7. The CDR3 reads CSVAGGGREAFF. The CDR3 DNA is TGCAGCGTTGCAGGAGGGGGCAGGGAAGCTTTCTTT.

The rearrangement links TRBV3-1 (or the pseudogene TRBV3-2) to TRBJ2-4; D is possibly TRBD2 (6 bases). CDR1 is LGHDT and CDR2 is YNNKEL in the germline V gene (reference sequence). The CDR3 loop spans 15 amino acids. Trimming cost V 0 bases and J 8 bases, with 14 bases left between them. Here the CDR3 reads CASSQDRLARYIQYF. CDR3 nucleotides: TGTGCCAGCAGCCAAGATAGGCTAGCGCGGTACATTCAGTACTTC.

This clone was detected a few times. The gene calls are TRBV2 and TRBJ2-1; 9 bases are a match to TRBD2. In germline, CDR1 is SNHLY, CDR2 FYNNEI. The CDR3 has 14 amino acids. V lost 3 bases and J lost 9; bases outside the gene matches: 6. The CDR3 sequence: CASSDLAGTSEQFF. The CDR3 DNA reads as TGTGCCAGCAGTGACCTAGCGGGAACTTCTGAGCAGTTCTTC. Supplemented by reference TRBV2 and TRBJ2-1, the full variable domain reads EPEVTQTPSHQVTQMGQEVILRCVPISNHLYFYWYRQILGQKVEFLVSFYNNEISEKSEIFDDQFSVERPDGSNFTLKIRSTKLEDSAMYFCASSDLAGTSEQFFGPGTRLTVL.

The V and J genes are TRBV28 and TRBJ1-1; no clear D gene. Germline V gives CDR1 MDHEN, CDR2 SYDVKM. Deletions cut 4 bases from V and 2 bases from J, with 5 bases between. The CDR3 runs 12 residues. CDR3 amino acids: CASSSGNTEAFF. The DNA of the CDR3 is TGTGCCAGCAGTTCAGGTAACACTGAAGCTTTCTTT.

J is TRBJ1-5 and V is TRBV4-1; D remains unclear. The V end lost 5 bases, the J end lost 4 bases, and 12 bases lay between the germline ends. Germline CDR1 is MGHRA and CDR2 is YSYEKL. CDR3 length equals 14 residues. The CDR3 spells CASSSSVANQPQHF. The CDR3 bases are TGCGCCAGCAGCTCCAGCGTAGCTAATCAGCCCCAGCATTTT.

This clone was observed a few times. This chain joins TRBV30 and TRBJ1-2, with 8 bases lining up with TRBD1. The CDR3 has 13 residues. V shed 5 bases, J shed 4 bases, and the junction held 6 bases outside the gene matches. CDR1 and CDR2 (germline): GTSNPN, SVGIG (reference sequence). The CDR3 is CAWFRDRPYGYTF. The CDR3 nucleotides read TGTGCCTGGTTTAGGGACAGGCCCTATGGCTACACCTTC.

The chain is built from TRBV7-2 and TRBJ2-3, with 7 bases matching TRBD1. Germline V gene lookup returns CDR1 SGHTA and CDR2 FQGNSA. The CDR3 sequence is 16 residues long. V gave up 5 bases and J gave up 4 bases; unmatched junction bases: 12. The CDR3 spells CASSPYRGSPPDTQYF. The CDR3, as DNA: TGTGCCAGCAGCCCGTACAGGGGCTCGCCTCCAGATACGCAGTATTTT.

The chain links TRBV27 to TRBJ1-2, with TRBD1 as a possible D gene (6 bases). The germline V gene encodes CDR1 MNHEY and CDR2 SMNVEV (reference sequence). The CDR3 runs 13 residues. Trimming took off 3 bases at V and 6 bases at J, with 11 bases between the two ends. In DNA form, the CDR3 reads TGTGCCAGCAGTTTCTTATCAGGGGATGGCTACACCTTC. This sequence encodes CASSFLSGDGYTF.

CDR3 coding DNA: TGTGCCTGGAGTGGGGGGCCAATTAATTCACCCCTCCACTTT. It codes for CAWSGGPINSPLHF. The chain uses TRBV30 and TRBJ1-6, with D possibly being TRBD1 (6 bases). CDR1 GTSNPN and CDR2 SVGIG come from the germline V gene (reference sequence). V dropped 1 base and J dropped 6 bases, with 10 bases sitting between them. The CDR3 spans 14 residues.

This chain links TRBV7-3 with TRBJ2-3; 7 bases line up with TRBD1. CDR3 length: 15 residues. V lost 5 bases, J lost 1 base, and 6 bases stayed unmatched. CDR1 SGHTA and CDR2 FQGTGA come from the germline V gene. Here the CDR3 DNA reads TGTGCCAGCAGCGTGACAGGGTCAGGCACAGATACGCAGTATTTT. It codes for CASSVTGSGTDTQYF.

The J gene is TRBJ2-7, the V gene TRBV10-1, with TRBD2 matching over 10 bases. This CDR3 has 18 amino acids. Germline V lookup: CDR1 WNHNN, CDR2 SYGVQD (reference sequence). The junction had 21 bases not matched to a gene; V was cut back by 9 bases and J by 4 bases. CDR3 sequence reads: CASPRQFIRTSGYYEQYF. CDR3 bases: TGCGCCAGTCCCCGACAGTTTATTCGGACTAGCGGTTATTACGAGCAGTACTTC.

The chain has TRBV7-2 and TRBJ2-5; TRBD1 might be the D (6 bases). V shed 5 bases and J shed 5 bases, with 12 bases lying between them. There are 13 residues in the CDR3. Germline-derived CDR1 and CDR2 are SGHTA and FQGNSA. The CDR3 spells CASSKTGTETQYF. Written as DNA, the CDR3 is TGTGCCAGCAGCAAAACAGGGACGGAGACCCAGTACTTC.

This clone occurred many times. The genes are TRBV11-2 and TRBJ2-7, with TRBD2 matching 8 bases. There are 15 residues in the CDR3. The junction had 11 bases not matched to a gene; V was cut back by 7 bases and J by 3 bases. Germline CDR1 and CDR2: SGHAT and FQNNGV. The CDR3 DNA follows: TGTGCCAGCAACCCGGGGGGGACGCACCTCTACGAGCAGTACTTC. Translating it yields CASNPGGTHLYEQYF.

The CDR3 loop is CASSFQGVQGNTIYF. The CDR3 coding sequence is TGTGCCAGCAGCTTTCAGGGGGTGCAAGGAAACACCATATATTTT. This chain connects TRBV7-2 to TRBJ1-3, with TRBD1 matching 7 bases. Per germline, CDR1 SGHTA and CDR2 FQGNSA. The V gene end was trimmed by 3 bases and the J gene end by 4 bases; junction bases not matched to a gene: 6. The CDR3 sequence is 15 residues long.

This chain joins TRBV4-3 and TRBJ2-2; D may be TRBD2 (5 bases). The CDR3 runs 18 residues. Per germline, CDR1 LGHNA and CDR2 YSLEER. Trimming took off 4 bases at V and 2 bases at J, with 20 bases between the two ends. CDR3: CASSPSLLRDYNTGELFF. The CDR3 nucleotides are TGCGCCAGCAGCCCCTCACTCTTACGTGACTATAACACCGGGGAGCTGTTTTTT.

The chain uses TRBV7-8 and TRBJ2-1; 8 nucleotides match TRBD2. The CDR3 is 15 residues long. V shed 5 bases, J shed 8 bases, and the junction held 11 bases outside the gene matches. Germline V lookup: CDR1 SGHVS, CDR2 FQNEAQ. The CDR3 region is CASSPGPSGWDEQFF. CDR3 sequence (DNA): TGTGCCAGCAGCCCAGGCCCTAGCGGGTGGGATGAGCAGTTCTTC. The full variable domain, completed using reference TRBV7-8 and TRBJ2-1, is GAGVSQSPRYKVAKRGQDVALRCDPISGHVSLFWYQQALGQGPEFLTYFQNEAQLDKSGLPSDRFFAERPEGSVSTLKIQRTQQEDSAVYLCASSPGPSGWDEQFFGPGTRLTVL.

The chain has TRBV3-1 (or the pseudogene TRBV3-2) and TRBJ2-7; possibly TRBD1 for D (6 bases). Germline CDR1 LGHDT, CDR2 YNNKEL (reference sequence). This CDR3 is built from 14 residues. Trimming stripped 3 bases from V and 2 bases from J, with 11 bases between. The CDR3 loop reads CASSQARQAYEQYF. The CDR3 DNA reads TGTGCCAGCAGCCAGGCTCGACAGGCCTACGAGCAGTACTTC.

The chain carries TRBV29-1 and TRBJ1-1; 9 positions match TRBD1. This CDR3 has 13 residues. The germline CDR1 and CDR2 sequences are SQVTM and ANQGSEA. V trimming: 7 bases; J trimming: 1 base; junction bases outside the gene matches: 4. CDR3 in amino acids: CSGRDRANTEAFF. CDR3 in DNA: TGCAGCGGCCGGGACAGGGCGAACACTGAAGCTTTCTTT.

A word on this clone: One junction end disagrees with the germline gene, perhaps due to a read error. J is TRBJ1-4 and V is TRBV28, with a weak D call TRBD1 (6 bases). In germline, CDR1 is MDHEN, CDR2 SYDVKM. The CDR3 sequence is 10 residues long. Here the CDR3 DNA reads TGTGCCAGCAGTTTAGGGGGGGCGGTTTTT. Its protein is CASSLGGAVF.

The V call is TRBV7-8, the J call TRBJ2-2; TRBD1 aligns across 7 bases. V lost 4 bases, J lost 6 bases, and 5 bases stayed unmatched. Germline lookup yields CDR1 SGHVS and CDR2 FQNEAQ. The CDR3 loop spans 14 amino acids. The CDR3 spells CASSSDRVAGELFF. The CDR3 bases are TGTGCCAGCAGCTCAGACAGGGTGGCCGGGGAGCTGTTTTTT.

The V call is TRBV5-4, the J call TRBJ1-1; D unclear. This CDR3 is built from 13 residues. The germline V gene has CDR1 SGHNT and CDR2 YYREEE (reference sequence). Trimming shortened V by 5 bases and J by 4 bases, and 12 bases separated the two germline ends. CDR3 region: CASSPGMITEAFF. The CDR3 bases are TGTGCCAGCAGTCCGGGGATGATCACTGAAGCTTTCTTT.

The table lists this clone with a few counts. The J gene is TRBJ1-2, the V gene TRBV12-3 or TRBV12-4, with 8 nucleotides matching TRBD1. CDR3 length: 12 amino acids. The ends lost 6 bases at V and 4 bases at J; junction bases unmatched: 1. The CDR3 region is CASSTGGYGYTF. The CDR3 region has the DNA TGTGCCAGCAGCACAGGGGGCTATGGCTACACCTTC.

The rearrangement uses TRBV9 and TRBJ2-3; D might be TRBD2 (6 bases). CDR3 size: 16 residues. The V end lost 4 bases, the J end lost 5 bases, and 20 bases lay between the germline ends. Germline V CDR1 and CDR2: SGDLS, YYNGEE. The CDR3 loop is CASSPALTREGDTQYF. The CDR3 DNA sequence: TGTGCCAGCAGCCCTGCCTTGACTAGGGAAGGAGATACGCAGTATTTT.

The V gene is TRBV10-3, the J gene TRBJ2-7; unclear D gene. This CDR3 comprises 13 residues. Germline V gene data show CDR1 as ENHRY and CDR2 as SYGVKD. V lost 0 bases and J lost 6, with 9 bases in between. The CDR3 sequence: CAISESASFEQYF. The CDR3 DNA follows: TGTGCCATCAGTGAGTCGGCTTCTTTCGAGCAGTACTTC.

The chain couples TRBV4-3 to TRBJ2-1; 8 bases are shared with TRBD2. Germline loops: CDR1 LGHNA, CDR2 YSLEER. V was pared by 5 bases and J by 0 bases, with 12 bases of the junction left unmatched. This CDR3 contains 18 residues. The CDR3 coding sequence is TGCGCCAGCAGCGCCAAGACTAGCGCCCAAAGCTCCTACAATGAGCAGTTCTTC. Its translation is CASSAKTSAQSSYNEQFF.